What follows are 26 T cell receptor beta chains derived from one specimen sequenced in a study of cytomegalovirus exposure and HLA in healthy donors (dated by TCRdb to the late 2010s). Library generation was performed with the immunoSEQ multiplex PCR assay. The multiplex PCR relied on a mix of 60 forward primers for TCR Vbeta segments and 13 reverse primers for TCR Jbeta segments. TCRdb took over this immuneACCESS table, retaining in-frame rearrangements with V and J assigned. Such tables are incomplete; in checked studies, under half of the missing clones stem from an unresolved V gene, and the remainder is unexplained. In this sample the table shows around 150,000 clones, about 71% of which occur a single time. The ten largest clonotypes hold approximately 3% of the sample. Sequencing was carried out using PBMCs. These receptors came from a woman aged 25 to 45 in good health and CMV-seronegative.

The V and J genes are TRBV11-3 and TRBJ2-1; unclear D gene. Germline CDR1 is SGHNT and CDR2 is YENEEA. The CDR3 has 13 residues. V was cut by 0 bases and J by 5 bases, with 5 bases left in between. The CDR3 bases are TGTGCCAGCAGCTTAGAACAAGACAATGAGCAGTTCTTC. Protein product: CASSLEQDNEQFF.

The gene calls are TRBV10-3 and TRBJ1-6; 12 bases line up with TRBD1. Looked up from germline, CDR1 is ENHRY and CDR2 is SYGVKD. The CDR3 length is 15 residues. V trimming: 6 bases; J trimming: 8 bases; junction bases outside the gene matches: 5. CDR3 DNA sequence: TGTGCCATCAGCGGGACAGGGGGCACGGATTCACCCCTCCACTTT. As protein: CAISGTGGTDSPLHF.

The chain employs TRBV19 and TRBJ1-5; D uncertain. This CDR3 is built from 15 residues. Germline CDR1 is LNHDA and CDR2 is SQIVND (reference sequence). Trimming shortened V by 3 bases and J by 2 bases, and 11 bases separated the two germline ends. The CDR3 sequence: CASSILGGRNQPQHF. The CDR3, as DNA: TGTGCCAGTAGTATTTTGGGTGGGCGCAATCAGCCCCAGCATTTT.

In this sample, this clone turned up a few times. J is TRBJ1-3 and V is TRBV5-1, with D maybe TRBD1 (5 bases). V gave up 3 bases and J gave up 7 bases, with 17 bases separating them. Germline CDR1 SGHRS, CDR2 YFSETQ. This CDR3 is built from 15 residues. DNA for the CDR3: TGCGCCAGCAGCTCCCAAGGCGGGGGTGAGAACACCATATATTTT. This codes for CASSSQGGGENTIYF.

The chain has TRBV6-5 and TRBJ2-7; D is unresolved. Trimming shortened V by 5 bases and J by 0 bases, and 8 bases separated the two germline ends. The CDR3 extends over 13 amino acids. The germline CDR1 and CDR2 sequences are MNHEY and SVGAGI. CDR3 DNA sequence: TGTGCCAGCAGTCCCCAGATCTCCTACGAGCAGTACTTC. It is translated as CASSPQISYEQYF.

This clone was seen just once. The V gene is TRBV6-5, the J gene TRBJ1-1, with unresolved D. This CDR3 is 15 amino acids long. Trimming pared 2 bases from V and 3 bases from J, leaving 13 bases between. CDR1 is MNHEY and CDR2 is SVGAGI in the germline V gene. Written as DNA, the CDR3 is TGTGCCAGCAGTTACCGCCCGACTTCGGACACTGAAGCTTTCTTT. Protein sequence: CASSYRPTSDTEAFF.

The chain couples TRBV11-3 to TRBJ2-7; D might be TRBD1 (6 bases). Trimming removed 6 bases from V and 1 base from J, with 10 bases in between. CDR1 SGHNT and CDR2 YENEEA come from the germline V gene. This CDR3 contains 13 residues. CDR3 coding DNA: TGTGCCAGCAGAGTACAGGGATCCTACGAGCAGTACTTC. Translation gives CASRVQGSYEQYF. The entire variable domain, with the rest obtained from reference TRBV11-3 and TRBJ2-7, is as follows: EAGVVQSPRYKIIEKKQPVAFWCNPISGHNTLYWYLQNLGQGPELLIRYENEEAVDDSQLPKDRFSAERLKGVDSTLKIQPAELGDSAVYLCASRVQGSYEQYFGPGTRLTVT.

This clone was counted only a few times. The CDR3 DNA reads as TGCGCCAGCAGTCCTCAGGCATATAGCAATCAGCCCCAGCATTTT. Protein: CASSPQAYSNQPQHF. The chain uses TRBV10-1 and TRBJ1-5; D is unclear. The germline CDR1 and CDR2 sequences are WNHNN and SYGVQD (reference sequence). This CDR3 is 15 amino acids long. The ends were cut back, 5 bases at V and 0 bases at J, with 11 bases in the middle.

The V gene is TRBV5-4, the J gene TRBJ1-2; 8 bases fit TRBD1. The germline V gene encodes CDR1 SGHNT and CDR2 YYREEE (reference sequence). The CDR3 loop spans 14 amino acids. V was pared by 3 bases and J by 4 bases, with 5 bases of the junction left unmatched. The CDR3 DNA is TGTGCCAGCAGCTATGGACAGGGCTCCTATGGCTACACCTTC. Residues: CASSYGQGSYGYTF.

This chain links TRBV13 with TRBJ2-3, with 7 bases matching TRBD1. The germline V gene encodes CDR1 PRHDT and CDR2 FYEKMQ (reference sequence). CDR3 length equals 16 residues. Germline trimming cut 5 bases from V and 5 bases from J; bases unmatched to any gene: 13. The CDR3 nucleotides read TGTGCCAGCAGCGCGAGAACAGGGGTTTCTGTAGATACGCAGTATTTT. Protein sequence: CASSARTGVSVDTQYF.

A single count supports this clone. The chain recombines TRBV5-4 with TRBJ2-7, with 11 nucleotides matching TRBD2. Germline V gives CDR1 SGHNT, CDR2 YYREEE (reference sequence). The CDR3 has 15 residues. The V gene end was trimmed by 0 bases and the J gene end by 2 bases; junction bases not matched to a gene: 1. This CDR3 is CASSLASGGTYEQYF. CDR3 nucleotide sequence: TGTGCCAGCAGCTTGGCTAGCGGGGGGACCTACGAGCAGTACTTC.

DNA of the CDR3: TGTGCCAGTAGTCTTCTCCCGGACAGTTCCTACGAGCAGTACTTC. Translated, it gives CASSLLPDSSYEQYF. The chain combines TRBV19 with TRBJ2-7; TRBD1 is a possible D gene (6 bases). The V end was cut by 5 bases, the J end by 1 base, with 15 bases between. Germline-derived CDR1 and CDR2 are LNHDA and SQIVND (reference sequence). This CDR3 comprises 15 residues.

This chain joins TRBV6-1 and TRBJ2-1; TRBD2 might be the D (6 bases). CDR3 length equals 15 residues. Trimming shortened V by 0 bases and J by 4 bases, and 10 bases separated the two germline ends. Germline CDR1 and CDR2: MNHNS and SASEGT. CDR3 amino acids: CASSEAGGVYNEQFF. CDR3 DNA sequence: TGTGCCAGCAGTGAAGCGGGGGGTGTTTACAATGAGCAGTTCTTC.

CDR3 amino acids: CASSQDLGRNTGELFF. CDR3 sequence (DNA): TGTGCCAGCAGCCAAGATCTCGGGAGGAACACCGGGGAGCTGTTTTTT. The chain carries TRBV4-2 and TRBJ2-2; D might be TRBD2 (6 bases). The germline V and J ends were trimmed by 0 bases and 1 base, with 9 bases remaining between them. Germline assignment: CDR1 LGHNA and CDR2 YNFKEQ. The CDR3 is 16 amino acids.

This clone occurred a few times. J is TRBJ1-1 and V is TRBV28; the D is unclear. The CDR3 covers 12 residues. V was shortened by 7 bases and J by 0 bases, with 6 bases between the two germline ends. Germline V gives CDR1 MDHEN, CDR2 SYDVKM. The CDR3 loop reads CASNLVNTEAFF. CDR3 bases: TGTGCCAGCAACTTAGTGAACACTGAAGCTTTCTTT.

The chain combines TRBV4-3 with TRBJ1-6, with no clear D. CDR3 length equals 13 residues. V lost 3 bases and J lost 10, with 10 bases in between. Germline assignment: CDR1 LGHNA and CDR2 YSLEER. The CDR3 reads CASSQGALSPLHF. The CDR3 DNA sequence: TGCGCCAGCAGCCAGGGCGCCTTATCACCCCTCCACTTT.

CDR3 nucleotides: TGTGCCAGCAGTTTAGAGACAGTCCGAGATACGCAGTATTTT. Amino acid sequence: CASSLETVRDTQYF. This chain connects TRBV28 to TRBJ2-3; the D gene is possibly TRBD1 (5 bases). CDR1 MDHEN and CDR2 SYDVKM come from the germline V gene. Between the trimmed V and J ends, which lost 2 bases and 5 bases, there was a span of 11 bases. The CDR3 extends over 14 amino acids.

The V gene is TRBV7-9, the J gene TRBJ1-5, with D unresolved. CDR1 and CDR2 (germline): SEHNR, FQNEAQ (reference sequence). With 5 bases removed from V and 2 bases from J, the gap between germline ends came to 10 bases. The CDR3 extends over 14 amino acids. DNA of the CDR3: TGTGCCAGCAGCCCCGAGGGAGGCAATCAGCCCCAGCATTTT. The encoded protein is CASSPEGGNQPQHF.

The CDR3 DNA reads as TGTGCCAGCAGCGCAGACAGGGGTAGTCATTCACCCCTCCACTTT. It translates to CASSADRGSHSPLHF. The chain couples TRBV9 to TRBJ1-6; 8 nucleotides align to TRBD1. J was trimmed by 8 bases and V by 3 bases; bases with no gene match: 7. Germline V lookup: CDR1 SGDLS, CDR2 YYNGEE. The CDR3 spans 15 residues. Based on the CDR3 plus reference TRBV9 and TRBJ1-6, the full variable domain is DSGVTQTPKHLITATGQRVTLRCSPRSGDLSVYWYQQSLDQGLQFLIQYYNGEERAKGNILERFSAQQFPDLHSELNLSSLELGDSALYFCASSADRGSHSPLHFGNGTRLTVT.

The chain uses TRBV30 and TRBJ1-1; no definite D call. The germline V gene encodes CDR1 GTSNPN and CDR2 SVGIG (reference sequence). The CDR3 spans 11 residues. Trimming stripped 0 bases from V and 8 bases from J, with 7 bases between. CDR3 nucleotide sequence: TGTGCCTGGAGTGTAATGGCAGAAGCTTTCTTT. Translation gives CAWSVMAEAFF.

The chain uses TRBV30 and TRBJ2-7, with TRBD2 matching over 12 bases. CDR3 length: 16 amino acids. J was trimmed by 3 bases and V by 1 base; bases with no gene match: 7. Germline values: CDR1 GTSNPN, CDR2 SVGIG (reference sequence). The CDR3 here is CAWSGLAGVSNYEQYF. CDR3 bases: TGTGCCTGGAGTGGACTAGCGGGAGTCTCAAACTACGAGCAGTACTTC. Complete variable domain (other parts from reference TRBV30 and TRBJ2-7): SQTIHQWPATLVQPVGSPLSLECTVEGTSNPNLYWYRQAAGRGLQLLFYSVGIGQISSEVPQNLSASRPQDRQFILSSKKLLLSDSGFYLCAWSGLAGVSNYEQYFGPGTRLTVT.

The chain uses TRBV6-5 and TRBJ2-1, with 9 nucleotides matching TRBD2. The ends lost 1 base at V and 12 bases at J; junction bases unmatched: 10. There are 15 residues in the CDR3. Germline V gene sequence: CDR1 MNHEY, CDR2 SVGAGI. CDR3 DNA: TGTGCCAGCAGTTACTGGGCTAGCGGGGTTCATGGGCAGTTCTTC. This gives the protein CASSYWASGVHGQFF.

The chain has TRBV9 and TRBJ1-4, with D possibly being TRBD1 (5 bases). Germline CDR1 and CDR2: SGDLS and YYNGEE. V lost 4 bases, J lost 8 bases, and 18 bases lay in between. This CDR3 region has 15 residues. The CDR3 reads CASSIGTLGGEKLFF. The CDR3 DNA reads as TGTGCCAGCAGCATCGGGACCTTGGGAGGGGAAAAACTGTTTTTT.

This clone was counted a few times. This chain connects TRBV28 to TRBJ1-5; D unclear. The CDR3 consists of 16 residues. Germline lookup yields CDR1 MDHEN and CDR2 SYDVKM. Trimming took 2 bases from V and 1 from J, leaving 12 bases between them. CDR3 nucleotide sequence: TGTGCCAGCAGTTTAGGCCCCAGGTGGAGCAATCAGCCCCAGCATTTT. It specifies CASSLGPRWSNQPQHF.

The chain has TRBV11-2 and TRBJ1-1, with a possible D match to TRBD1 (6 bases). Trimming left V 2 bases short and J 2 bases short, with 12 bases between. This CDR3 has 15 amino acids. The germline CDR1 and CDR2 sequences are SGHAT and FQNNGV. Here the CDR3 DNA reads TGTGCCAGCAGCTTATCGGGGGGCGCAAACACTGAAGCTTTCTTT. Protein sequence: CASSLSGGANTEAFF.

V gene TRBV7-3 combines with J gene TRBJ2-2; no definite D call. Germline V lookup: CDR1 SGHTA, CDR2 FQGTGA. The CDR3 contains 14 residues. With 2 bases removed from V and 1 base from J, the gap between germline ends came to 5 bases. CDR3 bases: TGTGCCAGCAGCTTAGGGCAGAACACCGGGGAGCTGTTTTTT. Translating it yields CASSLGQNTGELFF.